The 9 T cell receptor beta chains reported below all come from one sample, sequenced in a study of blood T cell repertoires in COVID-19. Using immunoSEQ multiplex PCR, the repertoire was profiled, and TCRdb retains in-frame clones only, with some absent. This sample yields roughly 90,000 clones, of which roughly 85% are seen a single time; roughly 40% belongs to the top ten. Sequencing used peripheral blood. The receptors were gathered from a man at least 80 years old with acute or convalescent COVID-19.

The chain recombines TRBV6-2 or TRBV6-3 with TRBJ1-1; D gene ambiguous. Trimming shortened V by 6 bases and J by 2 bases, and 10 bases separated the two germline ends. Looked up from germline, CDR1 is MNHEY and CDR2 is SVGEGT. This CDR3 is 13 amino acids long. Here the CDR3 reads CASRPPQNTEAFF. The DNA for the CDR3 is TGTGCCAGCAGACCTCCCCAAAACACTGAAGCTTTCTTT.

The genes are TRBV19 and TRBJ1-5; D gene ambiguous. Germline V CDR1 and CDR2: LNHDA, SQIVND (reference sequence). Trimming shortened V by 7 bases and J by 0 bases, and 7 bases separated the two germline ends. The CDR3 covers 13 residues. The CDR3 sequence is CASTRFSNQPQHF. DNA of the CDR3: TGTGCCAGTACTCGGTTTAGCAATCAGCCCCAGCATTTT. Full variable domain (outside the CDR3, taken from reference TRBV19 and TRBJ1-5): DGGITQSPKYLFRKEGQNVTLSCEQNLNHDAMYWYRQDPGQGLRLIYYSQIVNDFQKGDIAEGYSVSREKKESFPLTVTSAQKNPTAFYLCASTRFSNQPQHFGDGTRLSIL.

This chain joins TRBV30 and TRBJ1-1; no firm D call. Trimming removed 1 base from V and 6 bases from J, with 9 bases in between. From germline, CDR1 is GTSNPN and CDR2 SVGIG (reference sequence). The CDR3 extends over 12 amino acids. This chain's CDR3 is CAWSATRPEAFF. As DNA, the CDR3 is TGTGCCTGGAGTGCAACTAGGCCTGAAGCTTTCTTT.

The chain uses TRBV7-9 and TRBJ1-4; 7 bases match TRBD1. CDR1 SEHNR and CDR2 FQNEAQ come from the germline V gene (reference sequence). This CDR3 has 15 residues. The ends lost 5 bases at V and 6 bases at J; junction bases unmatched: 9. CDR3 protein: CASSVFGTVDEKLFF. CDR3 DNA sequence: TGTGCCAGCAGCGTTTTCGGGACAGTAGATGAAAAACTGTTTTTT. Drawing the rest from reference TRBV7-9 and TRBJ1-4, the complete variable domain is DTGVSQNPRHKITKRGQNVTFRCDPISEHNRLYWYRQTLGQGPEFLTYFQNEAQLEKSRLLSDRFSAERPKGSFSTLEIQRTEQGDSAMYLCASSVFGTVDEKLFFGSGTQLSVL.

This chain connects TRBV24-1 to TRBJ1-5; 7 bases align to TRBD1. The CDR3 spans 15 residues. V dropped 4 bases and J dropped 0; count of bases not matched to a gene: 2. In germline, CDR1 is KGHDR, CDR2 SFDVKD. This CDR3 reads CATSDTGVSNQPQHF. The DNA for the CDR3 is TGTGCCACCAGTGACACAGGGGTTAGCAATCAGCCCCAGCATTTT.

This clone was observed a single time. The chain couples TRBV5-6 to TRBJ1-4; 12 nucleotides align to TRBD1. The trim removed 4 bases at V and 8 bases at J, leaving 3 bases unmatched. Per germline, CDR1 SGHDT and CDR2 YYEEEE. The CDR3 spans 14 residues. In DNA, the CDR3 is TGTGCCAGCAGCGGGACAGGGGGCAGGGAAAAACTGTTTTTT. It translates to CASSGTGGREKLFF. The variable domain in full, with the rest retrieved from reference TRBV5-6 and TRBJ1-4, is DAGVTQSPTHLIKTRGQQVTLRCSPKSGHDTVSWYQQALGQGPQFIFQYYEEEERQRGNFPDRFSGHQFPNYSSELNVNALLLGDSALYLCASSGTGGREKLFFGSGTQLSVL.

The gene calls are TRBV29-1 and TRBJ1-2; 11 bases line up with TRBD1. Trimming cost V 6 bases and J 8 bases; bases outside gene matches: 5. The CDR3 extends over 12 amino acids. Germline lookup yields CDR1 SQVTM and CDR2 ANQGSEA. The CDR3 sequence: CSVGQGVSGYTF. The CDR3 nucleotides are TGCAGCGTGGGACAGGGGGTTAGCGGCTACACCTTC.

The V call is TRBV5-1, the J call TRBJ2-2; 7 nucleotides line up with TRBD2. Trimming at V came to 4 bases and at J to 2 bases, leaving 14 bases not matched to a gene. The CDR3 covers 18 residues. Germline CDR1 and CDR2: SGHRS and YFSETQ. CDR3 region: CASSPYALGGGNTGELFF. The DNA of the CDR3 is TGCGCCAGCAGCCCCTACGCCCTGGGGGGGGGAAACACCGGGGAGCTGTTTTTT.

The CDR3 DNA is TGCGCCAGCAGACCACGGCTCCGGGGCGGGAGGGGAGATACGCAGTATTTT. This codes for CASRPRLRGGRGDTQYF. This rearrangement joins TRBV10-2 to TRBJ2-3, with 9 nucleotides matching TRBD2. Germline V gene sequence: CDR1 WSHSY, CDR2 SAAADI. The CDR3 contains 17 residues. The V gene end was trimmed by 6 bases and the J gene end by 5 bases; junction bases not matched to a gene: 15.